Shown below are 23 T cell receptor beta chains from a single sample sequenced in a study of shared clonotypes between healthy human individuals. Clones were read by immunoSEQ multiplex PCR, and TCRdb kept only the in-frame ones, dropping some. The repertoire includes roughly 2.2 million clones, approximately 90% of them detected once, and about 0.36% sits in the top ten. Sample: naive CD4+ T cells from PBMCs. Regarding subset: CD45RA+ positively selected. These TCRs come from a man younger than 35 in good health. Some clones in this sample may be carry-over from other donors' samples.

The V gene is TRBV4-2, the J gene TRBJ2-7; weak D call: TRBD2 (5 bases). Looked up from germline, CDR1 is LGHNA and CDR2 is YNFKEQ. The CDR3 runs to 13 residues. V gave up 4 bases and J gave up 4 bases, with 11 bases separating them. As DNA, the CDR3 is TGTGCCAGCAGCCCTAGCTCATTTTACGAGCAGTACTTC. Translating it yields CASSPSSFYEQYF.

Comment on this clone: The same CDR3 also results from other DNA sequences found in this sample. The chain combines TRBV5-1 with TRBJ1-2; tentatively, D is TRBD1 (5 bases). Germline CDR1 SGHRS, CDR2 YFSETQ. The V end lost 0 bases, the J end lost 7 bases, and 10 bases lay between the germline ends. This CDR3 has 13 amino acids. The CDR3 DNA sequence: TGCGCCAGCAGCTTGGCAGGGTCAGGTGGCTACACCTTC. Translating gives CASSLAGSGGYTF.

The chain uses TRBV27 and TRBJ1-1, with 7 bases lining up with TRBD1. The CDR3 totals 16 residues. The ends lost 4 bases at V and 3 bases at J; junction bases unmatched: 11. The V gene's germline CDR1 is MNHEY and CDR2 SMNVEV (reference sequence). The CDR3 DNA is TGTGCCAGCAGTTCCCACAGGGGAGTAGGGGACACTGAAGCTTTCTTT. Translated: CASSSHRGVGDTEAFF.

This sequence joins TRBV7-9 and TRBJ2-7, with TRBD1 matching 8 bases. CDR3 length: 13 residues. The germline CDR1 and CDR2 sequences are SEHNR and FQNEAQ (reference sequence). J gave up 5 bases and V 3 bases, and 3 bases lay outside the gene matches. CDR3 sequence (DNA): TGTGCCAGCAGCTTTTCACAGGGGGACGAGCAGTACTTC. Encoded protein: CASSFSQGDEQYF.

V is TRBV7-3 and J is TRBJ2-6; TRBD2 might be the D (5 bases). Trimming cost V 3 bases and J 2 bases, with 8 bases left between them. Per the germline V gene, CDR1 is SGHTA and CDR2 is FQGTGA. CDR3 length equals 15 residues. CDR3 protein: CASSFGSAGANVLTF. The CDR3 DNA sequence: TGTGCCAGCAGCTTTGGTAGCGCTGGGGCCAACGTCCTGACTTTC.

The V call is TRBV7-9, the J call TRBJ2-7, with 7 bases aligning to TRBD2. Germline lookup yields CDR1 SEHNR and CDR2 FQNEAQ (reference sequence). Losses at the gene ends were 0 bases for V and 3 bases for J; bases not matched to a gene: 5. The CDR3 totals 15 residues. The CDR3 DNA reads as TGTGCCAGCAGCTTAGCCGGGAGCGGGGTCTACGAGCAGTACTTC. Encoded protein: CASSLAGSGVYEQYF.

CDR3 nucleotides: TGTGCCAGCAGTTATTACAAGGGGGATTTGTGGAATGAGCAGTTCTTC. It is translated as CASSYYKGDLWNEQFF. The chain employs TRBV6-5 and TRBJ2-1, with D possibly TRBD1 on 6 matching bases. Trimming cost V 3 bases and J 7 bases, with 19 bases left between them. Per the germline V gene, CDR1 is MNHEY and CDR2 is SVGAGI. The CDR3 spans 16 residues.

The rearrangement joins TRBV7-3 to TRBJ2-7; 8 nucleotides align to TRBD2. The CDR3 is 16 amino acids. Germline V gene data show CDR1 as SGHTA and CDR2 as FQGTGA. Trimming removed 5 bases from V and 2 bases from J; junction bases left unmatched: 11. DNA for the CDR3: TGTGCCAGCAGCCTACCCCTTCGGGAGGGTGCCTACGAGCAGTACTTC. It yields the protein CASSLPLREGAYEQYF.

The J gene is TRBJ1-4, the V gene TRBV28; possible D gene TRBD1, 5 bases. The CDR3 has 15 residues. Trimming shortened V by 7 bases and J by 7 bases, and 19 bases separated the two germline ends. The germline CDR1 and CDR2 sequences are MDHEN and SYDVKM. CDR3 nucleotide sequence: TGTGCCAGCACCTCGAGAGGGGCAGGAAGTGAAAAACTGTTTTTT. Translated, it gives CASTSRGAGSEKLFF.

A word on this clone: Germline is not matched at one junction end, which may reflect a read error. The chain uses TRBV18 and TRBJ2-5; D may be TRBD1 (6 bases). Germline lookup yields CDR1 KGHSH and CDR2 LQKENI. This CDR3 comprises 13 residues. The CDR3 is CASSGQREESQYF. As DNA, the CDR3 is TGTGCCAGCTCAGGACAGCGAGAAGAGTCCCAGTACTTC.

This chain uses TRBV7-2 with TRBJ2-1; tentatively, D is TRBD1 or TRBD2 (5 bases each). This CDR3 has 18 amino acids. The germline gives CDR1 SGHTA, CDR2 FQGNSA. V lost 2 bases and J 0 bases, leaving 17 bases between the germline ends. The CDR3 loop reads CASSLRGVSASSYNEQFF. The CDR3 DNA reads as TGTGCCAGCAGCTTAAGAGGGGTTAGCGCGAGCTCCTACAATGAGCAGTTCTTC.

The chain combines TRBV5-1 with TRBJ2-3; 8 bases fit TRBD2. Trimming cost V 2 bases and J 2 bases; bases outside gene matches: 7. The germline CDR1 and CDR2 sequences are SGHRS and YFSETQ. The CDR3 is 16 amino acids. The CDR3 loop reads CASSFLAGSNTDTQYF. The DNA for the CDR3 is TGCGCCAGCAGCTTCCTAGCGGGTTCCAACACAGATACGCAGTATTTT. The full variable domain, in which reference TRBV5-1 and TRBJ2-3 provide the parts outside the CDR3, is KAGVTQTPRYLIKTRGQQVTLSCSPISGHRSVSWYQQTPGQGLQFLFEYFSETQRNKGNFPGRFSGRQFSNSRSEMNVSTLELGDSALYLCASSFLAGSNTDTQYFGPGTRLTVL.

This clone was picked up one time. The chain is built from TRBV28 and TRBJ1-4; unclear D gene. The CDR3 has 14 residues. Germline-derived CDR1 and CDR2 are MDHEN and SYDVKM. V was trimmed by 5 bases and J by 1 base, leaving 8 bases between them. CDR3 sequence reads: CASSIKLTNEKLFF. CDR3 DNA sequence: TGTGCCAGCAGTATAAAGCTAACTAATGAAAAACTGTTTTTT.

J is TRBJ2-1 and V is TRBV28, with a weak D call TRBD2 (9 bases). In germline, CDR1 is MDHEN, CDR2 SYDVKM. V lost 6 bases and J lost 9, with 24 bases in between. The CDR3 spans 16 residues. The chain's CDR3 is CASSPAGGGRAFEQFF. CDR3 DNA sequence: TGTGCCAGCAGCCCCGCAGGGGGCGGGAGGGCCTTTGAGCAGTTCTTC.

The J gene is TRBJ2-7, the V gene TRBV6-5, with TRBD1 matching over 11 bases. The CDR3 is 15 residues long. V shed 8 bases and J 6 bases; nucleotides not matched to a gene: 12. In germline, CDR1 is MNHEY, CDR2 SVGAGI. CDR3 loop: CASGGQGAIKSEQYF. In nucleotides, the CDR3 is TGTGCCAGCGGCGGACAGGGGGCAATCAAATCCGAGCAGTACTTC.

Remarks on this clone: Other DNA sequences in this sample translate to the same CDR3. The chain recombines TRBV28 with TRBJ2-1, with D unclear. The V end was cut by 7 bases, the J end by 0 bases, with 7 bases between. The CDR3 has 13 amino acids. Germline CDR1 and CDR2: MDHEN and SYDVKM. As DNA, the CDR3 is TGTGCCAGCACCCGCAGCTCCTACAATGAGCAGTTCTTC. As protein: CASTRSSYNEQFF.

The rearrangement links TRBV30 to TRBJ1-1, with a tentative D call TRBD1 (5 bases). This CDR3 contains 14 residues. V dropped 3 bases and J dropped 4 bases, with 15 bases sitting between them. CDR1 is GTSNPN and CDR2 is SVGIG in the germline V gene (reference sequence). CDR3 region: CAWSGVQGGTEAFF. The CDR3, as DNA: TGTGCCTGGAGCGGAGTGCAGGGAGGCACTGAAGCTTTCTTT.

The genes are TRBV5-6 and TRBJ1-2, with D unresolved. The CDR3 has 12 residues. V lost 3 bases, J lost 4 bases, and 7 bases lay in between. Per germline, CDR1 SGHDT and CDR2 YYEEEE. CDR3 DNA: TGTGCCAGCAGCTACCGACGCTATGGCTACACCTTC. Translation gives CASSYRRYGYTF. The full variable domain, in which reference TRBV5-6 and TRBJ1-2 provide the parts outside the CDR3, is DAGVTQSPTHLIKTRGQQVTLRCSPKSGHDTVSWYQQALGQGPQFIFQYYEEEERQRGNFPDRFSGHQFPNYSSELNVNALLLGDSALYLCASSYRRYGYTFGSGTRLTVV.

V usage is TRBV28 and J usage is TRBJ2-7; D ambiguous. CDR3 length: 11 amino acids. Germline V gene data show CDR1 as MDHEN and CDR2 as SYDVKM. Trimming stripped 7 bases from V and 0 bases from J, with 4 bases between. CDR3: CASTDSYEQYF. CDR3 DNA sequence: TGTGCCAGCACCGACTCCTACGAGCAGTACTTC.

This chain uses TRBV28 with TRBJ2-5; 10 nucleotides agree with TRBD2. V lost 6 bases to trimming and J lost 3 bases; unmatched junction nucleotides: 7. The CDR3 is made up of 15 amino acids. Germline CDR1 reads MDHEN; CDR2 reads SYDVKM. The DNA of the CDR3 is TGTGCCAGCAGCCCACTAGCGGGGACTAAAGAGACCCAGTACTTC. This sequence encodes CASSPLAGTKETQYF. Variable domain in full (rest from reference TRBV28 and TRBJ2-5): DVKVTQSSRYLVKRTGEKVFLECVQDMDHENMFWYRQDPGLGLRLIYFSYDVKMKEKGDIPEGYSVSREKKERFSLILESASTNQTSMYLCASSPLAGTKETQYFGPGTRLLVL.

This clone appeared once. The chain links TRBV9 to TRBJ2-1; 7 nucleotides align to TRBD1. The CDR3 spans 14 residues. With 1 base clipped from V and 8 bases from J, the junction kept 6 bases outside the gene matches. CDR1 is SGDLS, CDR2 YYNGEE, per germline. CDR3 sequence reads: CASSVRTGVDEQFF. The CDR3 bases are TGTGCCAGCAGCGTACGAACAGGGGTTGATGAGCAGTTCTTC.

V usage is TRBV28 and J usage is TRBJ1-5; 9 nucleotides match TRBD1. Trimming cost V 6 bases and J 4 bases; bases outside gene matches: 10. Germline CDR1 and CDR2: MDHEN and SYDVKM. CDR3 length equals 16 residues. The CDR3 sequence is CASSRLQGTGNQPQHF. The CDR3 coding sequence is TGTGCCAGCAGCAGACTACAAGGGACAGGGAATCAGCCCCAGCATTTT.

This clone was picked up one time. The chain joins TRBV14 to TRBJ1-4, with D uncertain. Trimming stripped 1 base from V and 5 bases from J, with 14 bases between. Per germline, CDR1 SGHDN and CDR2 FVKESK. CDR3 length: 16 amino acids. The CDR3 loop is CASSQAGGPSNEKLFF. DNA for the CDR3: TGTGCCAGCAGCCAAGCAGGAGGACCCTCGAATGAAAAACTGTTTTTT.